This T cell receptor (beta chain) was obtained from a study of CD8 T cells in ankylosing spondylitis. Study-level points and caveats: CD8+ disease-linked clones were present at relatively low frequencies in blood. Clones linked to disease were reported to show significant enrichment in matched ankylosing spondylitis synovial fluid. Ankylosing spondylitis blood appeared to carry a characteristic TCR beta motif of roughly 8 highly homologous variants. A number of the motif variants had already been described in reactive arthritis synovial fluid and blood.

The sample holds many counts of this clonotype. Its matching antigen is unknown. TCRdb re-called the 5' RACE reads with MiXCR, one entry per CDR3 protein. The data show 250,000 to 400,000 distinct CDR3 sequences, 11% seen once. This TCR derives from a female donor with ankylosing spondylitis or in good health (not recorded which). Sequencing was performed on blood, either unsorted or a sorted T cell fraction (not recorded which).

CDR3 amino acids: CASRRDSNEQFF. CDR3 sequence (DNA): TGCGCCAGCAGGAGGGACAGTAATGAGCAGTTCTTC. The gene calls are TRBV5-1 and TRBJ2-1; TRBD1 aligns across 7 bases. The CDR3 consists of 12 residues. Trimming at V came to 5 bases and at J to 7 bases, leaving 3 bases not matched to a gene. Germline V lookup: CDR1 SGHRS, CDR2 YFSETQ.